This TCR beta chain is from a study of T cells in Graves' hyperthyroidism and ophthalmopathy. With 3 bases removed from V and 1 base from J, the gap between germline ends came to 7 bases. CDR3 length: 15 amino acids. Germline CDR1 is MGHDK and CDR2 is SYGVNS. This clonotype has at least ten counts. Amplification yielded TCR beta CDR3 regions, with RNA transcripts as the source. RT-PCR in the first round (using the HTBI primer set) targeted the TCR CDR3. A single record per CDR3 protein comes from TCRdb applying MiXCR to the multiplex PCR reads. The sample lists approximately 870,000 distinct CDR3 sequences; about two fifths were seen once.

Sample: blood. The chain couples TRBV25-1 to TRBJ2-6; tentatively, D is TRBD1 (5 bases). The sequence was collected from a man younger than 35 with Graves' hyperthyroidism. The CDR3 bases are TGTGCCAGCAGTGACGACAGTTCTGGGGCCAACGTCCTGACTTTC. It yields the protein CASSDDSSGANVLTF. The complete variable domain, with remaining parts taken from reference TRBV25-1 and TRBJ2-6, reads EADIYQTPRYLVIGTGKKITLECSQTMGHDKMYWYQQDPGMELHLIHYSYGVNSTEKGDLSSESTVSRIRTEHFPLTLESARPSHTSQYLCASSDDSSGANVLTFGAGSRLTVL.